Below, one TCR beta chain is given with its context. The target antigen is unknown. The entry originates in a study of cytomegalovirus exposure and HLA in healthy donors. Study-level points and caveats: In an earlier analysis, about 87% or about 30%: the productive usage of most TCR beta V segments. Cytomegalovirus association was assigned to about 150 TCR beta chains. Some public TCRs appeared in many individuals, while most sequences were rare.

Researchers ran the PCR with 60 Vbeta and 13 Jbeta primers. Data came from immunoSEQ multiplex PCR; TCRdb stores just in-frame clones and leaves some out. The sample includes 75,000 to 95,000 clones. The CDR3 is made up of 19 amino acids. The V and J ends lost 6 bases and 1 base, in that order; junction bases with no gene match: 10. Germline lookup yields CDR1 ENHRY and CDR2 SYGVKD. The sequence was collected from a man aged 25 to 40 in good health and CMV-seronegative. The chain couples TRBV10-3 to TRBJ2-2; 14 bases match TRBD2. Sequences were obtained from PBMCs. The CDR3, as DNA: TGTGCCATCAGATTCACCGGGACTAGCGGGAGTGTGAACACCGGGGAGCTGTTTTTT. This gives the protein CAIRFTGTSGSVNTGELFF.